Following are 17 T cell receptor beta chains from one sample sequenced in a study of regulatory T cells in long-lasting Graves disease (dated by TCRdb to about 2021). The method behind the library was multiplex PCR. Sequencing was carried out with an Illumina HiSeq 4000. TCR beta libraries were built with iRepertoire HTBI primers and Arm-PCR amplification of CDR3 regions. In TCRdb, the public reads were trimmed at Q25 with fastp and aligned with MiXCR, with productive beta chains retained. Each CDR3 protein gets just one entry, which takes the most common genes and DNA from the rows behind it. The table for this sample lists around 420,000 distinct CDR3 sequences; 14% to 15% of them were counted only once. The ten biggest clones cover over 7% of the sample. Interpreted using the paper, the time point label stands for: newly diagnosed GD, antithyroid drugs for less than 3 months. RNA was extracted from PBMCs in TRIzol for both TCR sequencing and RNA sequencing.

This sample also belongs to another study, concerning T cells in Graves' hyperthyroidism and ophthalmopathy.

The source was peripheral blood mononuclear cells (PBMCs), collected at new diagnosis, from a patient treated with antithyroid drugs. The source of these receptors is a woman aged 40 to 50 with Graves disease. Donor details come from another sample of the same person, matched by shared clones.

The table lists this clonotype with many counts. The chain carries TRBV20-1 and TRBJ2-1, with D maybe TRBD2 (6 bases). From germline, CDR1 is DFQATT and CDR2 SNEGSKA (reference sequence). The CDR3 loop spans 15 amino acids. V was clipped by 5 bases and J by 3 bases, with 17 bases between them. The CDR3 loop is CSASRRLGDYNEQFF. In DNA form, the CDR3 reads TGCAGTGCTTCCCGGAGACTAGGTGACTACAATGAGCAGTTCTTC.

The chain combines TRBV9 with TRBJ2-2; TRBD1 agrees at 9 bases. This CDR3 has 15 amino acids. V shed 4 bases, J shed 4 bases, and the junction held 5 bases outside the gene matches. Germline V gene lookup returns CDR1 SGDLS and CDR2 YYNGEE. The CDR3: CASSSRDRVTGELFF. Here the CDR3 DNA reads TGTGCCAGCAGCTCAAGGGACAGGGTCACCGGGGAGCTGTTTTTT. The full variable domain, rest sourced from reference TRBV9 and TRBJ2-2, is DSGVTQTPKHLITATGQRVTLRCSPRSGDLSVYWYQQSLDQGLQFLIQYYNGEERAKGNILERFSAQQFPDLHSELNLSSLELGDSALYFCASSSRDRVTGELFFGEGSRLTVL.

This chain links TRBV19 with TRBJ1-3; no clear D gene. Germline CDR1 LNHDA, CDR2 SQIVND (reference sequence). The V gene lost 3 bases and the J gene lost 3 bases, with 3 bases spanning the gap. The CDR3 is 12 amino acids. For the CDR3, the DNA is TGTGCCAGTAGTATCCTTGGAAACACCATATATTTT. Its translation: CASSILGNTIYF.

V is TRBV7-9 and J is TRBJ2-7; TRBD2 aligns across 9 bases. Germline values: CDR1 SEHNR, CDR2 FQNEAQ (reference sequence). After removal of 1 base from V and 2 bases from J, the junction contained 3 bases not matched to a gene. This CDR3 spans 15 amino acids. Written as DNA, the CDR3 is TGTGCCAGCAGCTTAGGGACTAGCGTTGCCTACGAGCAGTACTTC. It yields the protein CASSLGTSVAYEQYF.

This clonotype was observed at least ten times. The CDR3 loop is CASGTGTSGNTGELFF. Written as DNA, the CDR3 is TGTGCCAGCGGAACAGGGACTAGCGGGAACACCGGGGAGCTGTTTTTT. The chain joins TRBV11-3 to TRBJ2-2; TRBD2 agrees at 11 bases. CDR1 and CDR2 (germline): SGHNT, YENEEA. After removal of 8 bases from V and 1 base from J, the junction contained 6 bases not matched to a gene. CDR3 length: 16 residues.

As for this clonotype: A much larger clone is a single base away; this may be a read error. This chain uses TRBV6-5 with TRBJ1-1; unclear D gene. Trimming removed 8 bases from V and 4 bases from J, with 20 bases in between. Per germline, CDR1 MNHEY and CDR2 SVGAGI. This CDR3 has 15 amino acids. CDR3 sequence: CASCLQPGVTTEAFF. The CDR3 bases are TGTGCCAGCTGTTTACAGCCGGGAGTTACCACTGAAGCTTTCTTT.

This clonotype was detected only a few times. The chain uses TRBV4-1 and TRBJ1-3; a possible D gene is TRBD1 (5 bases). V dropped 0 bases and J dropped 1 base, with 10 bases sitting between them. The CDR3 sequence is 16 residues long. The V gene's germline CDR1 is MGHRA and CDR2 YSYEKL. In nucleotides, the CDR3 is TGCGCCAGCAGCCAAGATATTCAGGGATCTGGAAACACCATATATTTT. It codes for CASSQDIQGSGNTIYF.

In this sample, this clonotype turned up many times. J is TRBJ1-1 and V is TRBV6-2 or TRBV6-3; D ambiguous. Trimming shortened V by 2 bases and J by 6 bases, and 7 bases separated the two germline ends. The CDR3 extends over 12 amino acids. Germline V gene data show CDR1 as MNHEY and CDR2 as SVGEGT. The CDR3 nucleotides read TGTGCCAGCAGTTACGCCGGTTCTGAAGCTTTCTTT. Translating it yields CASSYAGSEAFF.

This clonotype was counted many times. The chain carries TRBV28 and TRBJ1-1; no clear D. Between the trimmed V and J ends, which lost 7 bases and 5 bases, there was a span of 17 bases. This CDR3 has 14 residues. The germline V gene has CDR1 MDHEN and CDR2 SYDVKM. CDR3 residues: CASTVDTSRTEAFF. CDR3 DNA sequence: TGTGCCAGCACCGTTGACACCTCTAGGACTGAAGCTTTCTTT.

This clonotype was seen ten or more times. This chain connects TRBV28 to TRBJ2-1, with 7 positions matching TRBD1. Germline CDR1 reads MDHEN; CDR2 reads SYDVKM. This CDR3 contains 18 residues. Trimming at V came to 6 bases and at J to 7 bases, leaving 21 bases not matched to a gene. The CDR3 region is CASSQPSPGTAVRNEQFF. The CDR3 bases are TGTGCCAGCAGCCAACCCTCCCCCGGGACAGCTGTTCGAAATGAGCAGTTCTTC.

This clonotype was seen a few times. The chain is built from TRBV20-1 and TRBJ2-1, with 12 bases that match TRBD2. The CDR3 is 18 residues long. The V gene end was trimmed by 6 bases and the J gene end by 9 bases; junction bases not matched to a gene: 21. Germline V gene sequence: CDR1 DFQATT, CDR2 SNEGSKA (reference sequence). CDR3 in DNA: TGCAGTGCGACAAAGGGTGCTAGCGGGAGGGCCCCCGGACTTGAGCAGTTCTTC. Amino acid sequence: CSATKGASGRAPGLEQFF.

This clonotype was detected many times. V gene TRBV20-1 combines with J gene TRBJ1-4; 9 bases are a match to TRBD1. V dropped 1 base and J dropped 7; count of bases not matched to a gene: 10. The CDR3 totals 16 residues. The V gene's germline CDR1 is DFQATT and CDR2 SNEGSKA (reference sequence). The CDR3 region is CSARGQPGTGLEKLFF. In DNA form, the CDR3 reads TGCAGTGCTAGAGGGCAGCCCGGGACAGGGCTTGAAAAACTGTTTTTT.

The gene calls are TRBV11-2 and TRBJ2-7, with 10 positions matching TRBD1. This CDR3 is built from 15 residues. The V gene end was trimmed by 5 bases and the J gene end by 2 bases; junction bases not matched to a gene: 6. CDR1 SGHAT and CDR2 FQNNGV come from the germline V gene. CDR3 DNA: TGTGCCAGCAGCCTAAACGGACAGGGGGCCTACGAGCAGTACTTC. This sequence encodes CASSLNGQGAYEQYF.

V gene TRBV20-1 combines with J gene TRBJ2-5, with 10 bases aligning to TRBD1. Trimming cost V 6 bases and J 4 bases; bases outside gene matches: 5. CDR3 length equals 13 residues. Germline V lookup: CDR1 DFQATT, CDR2 SNEGSKA (reference sequence). This CDR3 reads CSAPDRGAETQYF. In DNA, the CDR3 is TGCAGTGCCCCGGACAGGGGGGCAGAGACCCAGTACTTC.

CDR3 in amino acids: CASRDPGTSGKAETQYF. In DNA form, the CDR3 reads TGTGCCAGCAGAGACCCCGGGACTAGCGGGAAAGCAGAGACCCAGTACTTC. The rearrangement links TRBV28 to TRBJ2-5; 13 bases are a match to TRBD2. CDR1 and CDR2 (germline): MDHEN, SYDVKM. The CDR3 has 17 residues. The V segment lost 6 bases and the J segment 4 bases; nucleotides outside the gene matches: 11.

This clonotype has at least ten counts. The chain employs TRBV12-3 or TRBV12-4 and TRBJ2-2; D perhaps matches TRBD1 (7 bases). The CDR3 covers 17 residues. Trimming shortened V by 5 bases and J by 2 bases, and 18 bases separated the two germline ends. CDR3 amino acids: CASSPGGGAGNTGELFF. Written as DNA, the CDR3 is TGTGCCAGCAGTCCTGGAGGGGGCGCGGGAAACACCGGGGAGCTGTTTTTT.

This clonotype occurred many times. This chain uses TRBV29-1 with TRBJ1-1, with D perhaps matching TRBD1 (6 bases). The CDR3 loop spans 12 amino acids. V was trimmed by 8 bases and J by 6 bases, leaving 16 bases between them. In germline, CDR1 is SQVTM, CDR2 ANQGSEA. The CDR3 DNA follows: TGCAGCACCAGTTGGGGGGCGGCTGAAGCTTTCTTT. Encoded protein: CSTSWGAAEAFF.